This record covers a single T cell receptor (beta chain). Germline assignment: CDR1 SGHAT and CDR2 FQNNGV. V trimming: 0 bases; J trimming: 5 bases; junction bases outside the gene matches: 7. This CDR3 has 16 residues. Produced via immunoSEQ multiplex PCR; TCRdb's table is partial and in-frame only. The sample yields roughly 500,000 clones, roughly nine tenths seen once. These data come from a study of blood T cell repertoires in COVID-19. For the study at large: PBMCs, B-cell-depleted T cells, or T cells provided the cDNA or gDNA that made up the material.

Input material: peripheral blood. This chain links TRBV11-2 with TRBJ2-5; TRBD2 matches 9 bases. The origin of this receptor is a man between 18 and 35 years old with COVID-19, enrolled during active disease. In DNA, the CDR3 is TGTGCCAGCAGCTTAGAGGGCGGGGGGGCCCCGGAGACCCAGTACTTC. Its protein is CASSLEGGGAPETQYF.